One and the same sample provided the 27 T cell receptor beta chains below, sequenced in a study of STAT5B mutations in CD4+ large granular lymphocyte leukemia. Some clones are missing from TCRdb's copy, which holds only in-frame ones; the method was immunoSEQ multiplex PCR. The sample contains about 48,000 clones, 55% to 75% of which appear only once. Sample: CD4+ T cells from blood buffy coats. Receptors were obtained from a human donor in good health.

This clone was found once. This sequence joins TRBV21-1 and TRBJ1-1. TRBV21-1 is an annotated pseudogene. CDR3 length: 15 residues. For the CDR3, the DNA is TGTGCCAGCAGCAAATGGGGCAGGGCGGGCACTGAAGCTTTCTTT. Translation: CASSKWGRAGTEAFF.

This chain links TRBV7-8 with TRBJ1-3, with D hard to call. Germline V CDR1 and CDR2: SGHVS, FQNEAQ. V was clipped by 1 base and J by 0 bases, with 13 bases between them. The CDR3 is made up of 17 amino acids. CDR3 sequence reads: CASSLEVRESSGNTIYF. The CDR3 DNA is TGTGCCAGCAGCTTAGAAGTTCGGGAGAGCTCTGGAAACACCATATATTTT.

This clone was picked up a small number of times. The J gene is TRBJ1-5, the V gene TRBV2; no definite D call. Trimming left V 6 bases short and J 0 bases short, with 12 bases between. CDR1 SNHLY and CDR2 FYNNEI come from the germline V gene. CDR3 length: 15 amino acids. The CDR3 protein is CASSLGSSSNQPQHF. CDR3 nucleotide sequence: TGTGCCAGCAGCCTGGGGTCGAGTAGCAATCAGCCCCAGCATTTT.

The chain carries TRBV7-9 and TRBJ2-1; no reliable D call. The V and J ends lost 4 bases and 7 bases respectively, with 14 bases between them. Germline V gene data show CDR1 as SEHNR and CDR2 as FQNEAQ (reference sequence). The CDR3 contains 14 residues. The CDR3, as DNA: TGTGCCAGCAGCTGGCTTCAAGAGAAAAATGAGCAGTTCTTC. It encodes CASSWLQEKNEQFF.

The rearrangement links TRBV6-4 to TRBJ2-6, with D possibly matching TRBD1 (5 bases). Germline lookup yields CDR1 MRHNA and CDR2 SNTAGT. The CDR3 runs 14 residues. V was cut by 4 bases and J by 1 base, with 5 bases left in between. The CDR3 loop reads CASSAGSGANVLTF. CDR3 DNA sequence: TGTGCCAGCAGTGCAGGGTCTGGGGCCAACGTCCTGACTTTC.

The CDR3: CASSYSADVYGYTF. The CDR3 coding sequence is TGTGCCAGCAGTTACTCGGCGGACGTCTATGGCTACACCTTC. V usage is TRBV6-5 and J usage is TRBJ1-2; no definite D call. V shed 0 bases and J shed 4 bases, with 9 bases lying between them. The CDR3 is made up of 14 amino acids. The V gene's germline CDR1 is MNHEY and CDR2 SVGAGI.

The gene calls are TRBV18 and TRBJ2-3, with D unresolved. CDR1 is KGHSH and CDR2 is LQKENI in the germline V gene. The CDR3 runs 13 residues. V was trimmed by 3 bases and J by 2 bases, leaving 6 bases between them. This CDR3 is CASSPAVTDTQYF. In DNA, the CDR3 is TGTGCCAGCTCACCGGCAGTCACAGATACGCAGTATTTT.

V and J are TRBV4-2 and TRBJ2-2; D not certain. V lost 5 bases, J lost 5 bases, and 18 bases lay in between. Germline lookup yields CDR1 LGHNA and CDR2 YNFKEQ. The CDR3 loop spans 16 amino acids. CDR3 DNA sequence: TGTGCCAGCAGCTATAGGTTGACACCTAGTACCGGGGAGCTGTTTTTT. Translation: CASSYRLTPSTGELFF.

V usage is TRBV5-1 and J usage is TRBJ2-7; the D gene could be TRBD1 or TRBD2 (5 bases each). Between the trimmed V and J ends, which lost 0 bases and 9 bases, there was a span of 19 bases. In germline, CDR1 is SGHRS, CDR2 YFSETQ. CDR3 length: 15 amino acids. The CDR3 sequence: CASSLAGPDGGGQYF. CDR3 DNA sequence: TGCGCCAGCAGCTTGGCGGGACCGGACGGAGGCGGGCAGTACTTC.

This clone was seen a handful of times. The V gene is TRBV6-1, the J gene TRBJ1-1; 7 bases fit TRBD1. CDR1 is MNHNS, CDR2 SASEGT, per germline. The junction had 8 bases not matched to a gene; V was cut back by 4 bases and J by 6 bases. This CDR3 spans 14 amino acids. CDR3 region: CASSGQGFMAEAFF. CDR3 in DNA: TGTGCCAGCAGTGGACAGGGTTTTATGGCTGAAGCTTTCTTT.

This clone was seen once. The chain couples TRBV2 to TRBJ2-5; no clear D gene. V was clipped by 3 bases and J by 0 bases, with 8 bases between them. Germline lookup yields CDR1 SNHLY and CDR2 FYNNEI. The CDR3 length is 14 residues. The chain's CDR3 is CASSEMGYQETQYF. DNA for the CDR3: TGTGCCAGCAGTGAGATGGGATACCAAGAGACCCAGTACTTC.

CDR3 region: CASSASYEGQGYGYTF. CDR3 nucleotide sequence: TGTGCCAGCAGTGCGTCCTACGAGGGGCAGGGCTATGGCTACACCTTC. The chain couples TRBV2 to TRBJ1-2, with D tentatively TRBD1 (5 bases). The germline V and J ends were trimmed by 4 bases and 4 bases, with 19 bases remaining between them. From germline, CDR1 is SNHLY and CDR2 FYNNEI. The CDR3 totals 16 residues.

For the CDR3, the DNA is TGTGCCAGCGAGTCGGACAGGGGGCGAAACTATGGCTACACCTTC. This encodes CASESDRGRNYGYTF. This chain links TRBV2 with TRBJ1-2; 11 nucleotides agree with TRBD1. Trimming removed 8 bases from V and 2 bases from J; junction bases left unmatched: 7. From germline, CDR1 is SNHLY and CDR2 FYNNEI. The CDR3 runs to 15 residues.

This clone came up a few times. The chain joins TRBV11-3 to TRBJ2-2; D might be TRBD1 (7 bases). The CDR3 runs to 13 residues. The V end lost 6 bases, the J end lost 5 bases, and 10 bases lay between the germline ends. Germline V CDR1 and CDR2: SGHNT, YENEEA. The CDR3 loop reads CASSPGGTGELFF. The CDR3 DNA follows: TGTGCCAGCAGTCCAGGGGGGACCGGGGAGCTGTTTTTT.

The V and J genes are TRBV30 and TRBJ2-7, with 8 bases matching TRBD2. This CDR3 comprises 16 residues. The J segment lost 0 bases and the V segment lost 8 bases, leaving 15 bases of the junction unmatched. CDR1 is GTSNPN, CDR2 SVGIG, per germline (reference sequence). The CDR3 region is CALGGSLAGTSYEQYF. CDR3 nucleotide sequence: TGTGCCCTGGGAGGATCTTTAGCGGGGACCTCCTACGAGCAGTACTTC.

V and J are TRBV18 and TRBJ2-5, with D unclear. The V gene's germline CDR1 is KGHSH and CDR2 LQKENI. Trimming pared 5 bases from V and 2 bases from J, leaving 9 bases between. The CDR3 spans 13 residues. The CDR3 DNA reads TGTGCCAGCTCAAGCGCGCCTCAAGAGACCCAGTACTTC. Protein sequence: CASSSAPQETQYF.

This clone was detected a few times. This chain links TRBV2 with TRBJ1-1; 7 bases are a match to TRBD1. Per germline, CDR1 SNHLY and CDR2 FYNNEI. The CDR3 totals 15 residues. V shed 2 bases, J shed 4 bases, and the junction held 7 bases outside the gene matches. The CDR3 DNA sequence: TGTGCCAGCAGTGAATTAGGCCAGGGGGTCACTGAAGCTTTCTTT. Its translation: CASSELGQGVTEAFF.

This clone has only a few counts. Here the CDR3 DNA reads TGTGCCAGCAGTGAGGGGGCGGTCGGGGAGCTGTTTTTT. This translates into CASSEGAVGELFF. The chain combines TRBV2 with TRBJ2-2; possibly TRBD1 for D (6 bases). CDR3 length: 13 amino acids. V gave up 3 bases and J gave up 7 bases, with 9 bases separating them. Germline loops: CDR1 SNHLY, CDR2 FYNNEI.

The chain combines TRBV5-1 with TRBJ1-2; 7 nucleotides line up with TRBD1. Germline lookup yields CDR1 SGHRS and CDR2 YFSETQ. J was trimmed by 3 bases and V by 5 bases; bases with no gene match: 13. This CDR3 region has 16 residues. CDR3: CASRDLSGQVDYGYTF. In DNA form, the CDR3 reads TGCGCCAGCAGGGACTTGAGTGGACAGGTCGACTATGGCTACACCTTC. The entire variable domain, with the rest obtained from reference TRBV5-1 and TRBJ1-2, is as follows: KAGVTQTPRYLIKTRGQQVTLSCSPISGHRSVSWYQQTPGQGLQFLFEYFSETQRNKGNFPGRFSGRQFSNSRSEMNVSTLELGDSALYLCASRDLSGQVDYGYTFGSGTRLTVV.

This clone was picked up one time. The V call is TRBV7-9, the J call TRBJ2-6, with D maybe TRBD1 (6 bases). This CDR3 contains 17 residues. Germline assignment: CDR1 SEHNR and CDR2 FQNEAQ (reference sequence). V gave up 1 base and J gave up 2 bases, with 12 bases separating them. CDR3 region: CASSLGVGGAGANVLTF. The CDR3, as DNA: TGTGCCAGCAGCTTAGGAGTTGGGGGCGCTGGGGCCAACGTCCTGACTTTC. The full variable domain, with the rest looked up from reference TRBV7-9 and TRBJ2-6, is DTGVSQNPRHKITKRGQNVTFRCDPISEHNRLYWYRQTLGQGPEFLTYFQNEAQLEKSRLLSDRFSAERPKGSFSTLEIQRTEQGDSAMYLCASSLGVGGAGANVLTFGAGSRLTVL.

The rearrangement uses TRBV7-2 and TRBJ1-6; the match to TRBD1 covers 8 bases. Trimming took 0 bases from V and 7 from J; bases not matched to a gene: 5. Germline CDR1 reads SGHTA; CDR2 reads FQGNSA. This CDR3 comprises 16 residues. CDR3 amino acids: CASSLAPGQDNSPLHF. The CDR3 nucleotides are TGTGCCAGCAGCTTAGCACCGGGACAGGACAATTCACCCCTCCACTTT.

V is TRBV2 and J is TRBJ1-6, with D possibly TRBD1 on 5 matching bases. The V end was cut by 4 bases, the J end by 6 bases, with 16 bases between. Germline CDR1 and CDR2: SNHLY and FYNNEI. This CDR3 has 16 amino acids. CDR3 nucleotides: TGTGCCAGCAGTGCCCAGGGCCCTACCCTTAATTCACCCCTCCACTTT. It is translated as CASSAQGPTLNSPLHF. Looking up the rest from reference TRBV2 and TRBJ1-6 gives the full variable domain: EPEVTQTPSHQVTQMGQEVILRCVPISNHLYFYWYRQILGQKVEFLVSFYNNEISEKSEIFDDQFSVERPDGSNFTLKIRSTKLEDSAMYFCASSAQGPTLNSPLHFGNGTRLTVT.

This clone was seen a handful of times. The rearrangement links TRBV30 to TRBJ1-1, with D tentatively TRBD1 (5 bases). This CDR3 has 12 residues. Trimming took 3 bases from V and 9 from J, leaving 14 bases between them. Germline-derived CDR1 and CDR2 are GTSNPN and SVGIG (reference sequence). The CDR3 spells CAWRDQGDKAFF. The CDR3 DNA reads TGTGCCTGGAGGGACCAGGGAGACAAAGCTTTCTTT.

The chain has TRBV7-2 and TRBJ2-3, with 12 bases fitting TRBD2. The CDR3 has 16 residues. V lost 1 base, J lost 5 bases, and 4 bases stayed unmatched. The germline V gene encodes CDR1 SGHTA and CDR2 FQGNSA. CDR3 sequence (DNA): TGTGCCAGCAGCTTAGAGTCTAGCGGGGGGGTAGATACGCAGTATTTT. The encoded protein is CASSLESSGGVDTQYF.

This clone turned up a few times. This chain links TRBV11-3 with TRBJ2-1; no reliable D call. The CDR3 spans 15 residues. Looked up from germline, CDR1 is SGHNT and CDR2 is YENEEA. Deletions cut 0 bases from V and 0 bases from J, with 6 bases between. CDR3 in DNA: TGTGCCAGCAGCTTAGAGGGCTTCTCCTACAATGAGCAGTTCTTC. Amino acid sequence: CASSLEGFSYNEQFF. Full variable domain (remainder filled in from reference TRBV11-3 and TRBJ2-1): EAGVVQSPRYKIIEKKQPVAFWCNPISGHNTLYWYLQNLGQGPELLIRYENEEAVDDSQLPKDRFSAERLKGVDSTLKIQPAELGDSAVYLCASSLEGFSYNEQFFGPGTRLTVL.

The chain employs TRBV27 and TRBJ2-3; D perhaps matches TRBD1 (6 bases). The CDR3 extends over 15 amino acids. Germline-derived CDR1 and CDR2 are MNHEY and SMNVEV (reference sequence). Trimming stripped 7 bases from V and 3 bases from J, with 17 bases between. The chain's CDR3 is CASKDVGAGTDTQYF. In nucleotides, the CDR3 is TGTGCCAGCAAAGACGTGGGGGCCGGGACAGATACGCAGTATTTT.

This clone has only one observation. The rearrangement joins TRBV29-1 to TRBJ2-1; 10 nucleotides match TRBD2. This CDR3 has 13 amino acids. V was clipped by 6 bases and J by 9 bases; unmatched bases: 8. CDR1 SQVTM and CDR2 ANQGSEA come from the germline V gene. The CDR3: CSVSQAGGPEQFF. The CDR3 DNA sequence: TGCAGCGTGTCCCAAGCGGGGGGGCCTGAGCAGTTCTTC.